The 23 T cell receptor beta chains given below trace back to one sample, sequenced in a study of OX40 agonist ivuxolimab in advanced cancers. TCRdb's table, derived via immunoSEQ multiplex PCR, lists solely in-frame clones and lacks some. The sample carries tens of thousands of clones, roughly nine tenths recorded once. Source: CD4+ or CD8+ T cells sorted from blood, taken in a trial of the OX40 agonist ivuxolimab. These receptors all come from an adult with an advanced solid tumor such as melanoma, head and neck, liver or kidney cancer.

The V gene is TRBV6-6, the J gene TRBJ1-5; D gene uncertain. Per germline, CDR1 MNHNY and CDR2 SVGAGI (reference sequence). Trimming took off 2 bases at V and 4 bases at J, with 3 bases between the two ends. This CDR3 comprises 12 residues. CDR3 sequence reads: CASSYGNQPQHF. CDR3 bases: TGTGCCAGCAGTTACGGGAATCAGCCCCAGCATTTT.

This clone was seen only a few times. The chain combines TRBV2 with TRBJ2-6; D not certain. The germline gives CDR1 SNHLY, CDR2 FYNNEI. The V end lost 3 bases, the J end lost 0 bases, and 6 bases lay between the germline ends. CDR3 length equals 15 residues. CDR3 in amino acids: CASSDGRSGANVLTF. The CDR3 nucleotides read TGTGCCAGCAGTGACGGCCGCTCTGGGGCCAACGTCCTGACTTTC.

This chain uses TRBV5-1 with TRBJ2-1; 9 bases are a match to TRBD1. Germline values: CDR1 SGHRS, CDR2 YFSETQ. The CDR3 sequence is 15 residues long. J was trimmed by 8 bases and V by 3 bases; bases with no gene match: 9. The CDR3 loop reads CASSSRQGGVHEQFF. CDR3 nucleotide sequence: TGCGCCAGCAGCTCCCGACAGGGGGGGGTCCATGAGCAGTTCTTC.

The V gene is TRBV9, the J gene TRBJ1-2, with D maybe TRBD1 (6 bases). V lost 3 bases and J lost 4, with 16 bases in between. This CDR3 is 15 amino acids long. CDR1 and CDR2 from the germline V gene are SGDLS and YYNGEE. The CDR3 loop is CASSARTDSGYGYTF. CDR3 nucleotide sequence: TGTGCCAGCAGCGCCAGGACAGATTCGGGCTATGGCTACACCTTC.

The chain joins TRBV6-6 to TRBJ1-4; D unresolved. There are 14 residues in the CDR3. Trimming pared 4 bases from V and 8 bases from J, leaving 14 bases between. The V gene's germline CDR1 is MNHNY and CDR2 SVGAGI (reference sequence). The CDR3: CASSLVGRNEKLFF. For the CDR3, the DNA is TGTGCCAGCAGTTTGGTAGGCAGGAACGAAAAACTGTTTTTT.

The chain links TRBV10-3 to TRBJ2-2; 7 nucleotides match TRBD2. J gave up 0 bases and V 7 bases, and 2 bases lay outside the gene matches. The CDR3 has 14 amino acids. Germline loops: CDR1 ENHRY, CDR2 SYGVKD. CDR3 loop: CAINREANTGELFF. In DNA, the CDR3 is TGTGCCATCAACCGGGAGGCGAACACCGGGGAGCTGTTTTTT.

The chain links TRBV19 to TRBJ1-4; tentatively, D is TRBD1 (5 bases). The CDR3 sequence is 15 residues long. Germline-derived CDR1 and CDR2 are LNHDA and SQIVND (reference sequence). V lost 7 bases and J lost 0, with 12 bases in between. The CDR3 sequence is CASTEGQPTNEKLFF. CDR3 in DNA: TGTGCCAGTACCGAGGGGCAGCCAACTAATGAAAAACTGTTTTTT. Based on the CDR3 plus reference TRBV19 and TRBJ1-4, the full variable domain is DGGITQSPKYLFRKEGQNVTLSCEQNLNHDAMYWYRQDPGQGLRLIYYSQIVNDFQKGDIAEGYSVSREKKESFPLTVTSAQKNPTAFYLCASTEGQPTNEKLFFGSGTQLSVL.

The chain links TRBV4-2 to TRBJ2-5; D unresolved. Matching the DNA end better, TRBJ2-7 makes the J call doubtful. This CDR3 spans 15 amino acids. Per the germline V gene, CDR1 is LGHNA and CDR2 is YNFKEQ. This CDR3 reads CASSQDSQSSYEQYF. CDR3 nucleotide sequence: TGTGCCAGCAGCCAAGATAGCCAGAGCTCCTACGAGCAGTACTTC.

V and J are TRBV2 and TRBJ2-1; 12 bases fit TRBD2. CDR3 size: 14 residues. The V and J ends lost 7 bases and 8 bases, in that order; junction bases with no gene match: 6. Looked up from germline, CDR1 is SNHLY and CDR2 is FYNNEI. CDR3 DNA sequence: TGTGCCAGCAACGGACTAGCGGGGTTGGATGAGCAGTTCTTC. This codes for CASNGLAGLDEQFF.

CDR3 coding DNA: TGTGCCAGCTCACCCTCGAGGCTGCCCTCTGGAAACACCATATATTTT. Translated: CASSPSRLPSGNTIYF. This rearrangement joins TRBV18 to TRBJ1-3; unclear D gene. Germline CDR1 is KGHSH and CDR2 is LQKENI. The length of the CDR3 is 16 residues. Trimming removed 3 bases at V and 0 bases at J, with 12 bases between.

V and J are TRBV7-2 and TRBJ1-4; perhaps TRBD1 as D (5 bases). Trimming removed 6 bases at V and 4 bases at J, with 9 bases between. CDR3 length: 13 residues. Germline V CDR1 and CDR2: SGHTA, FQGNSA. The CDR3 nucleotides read TGTGCCAGCAGACTAGGGGTTAATGAAAAACTGTTTTTT. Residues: CASRLGVNEKLFF.

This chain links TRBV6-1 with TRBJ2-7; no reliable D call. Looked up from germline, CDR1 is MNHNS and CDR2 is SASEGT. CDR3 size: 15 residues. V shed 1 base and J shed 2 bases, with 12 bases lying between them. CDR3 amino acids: CASSEGRQTPYEQYF. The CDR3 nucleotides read TGTGCCAGCAGTGAAGGTCGGCAGACACCCTACGAGCAGTACTTC.

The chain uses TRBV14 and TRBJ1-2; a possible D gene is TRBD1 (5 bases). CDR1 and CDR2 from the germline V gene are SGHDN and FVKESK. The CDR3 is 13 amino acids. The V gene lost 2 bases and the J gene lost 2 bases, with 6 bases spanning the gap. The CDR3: CASSQQGNYGYTF. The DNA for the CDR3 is TGTGCCAGCAGCCAACAGGGAAACTATGGCTACACCTTC.

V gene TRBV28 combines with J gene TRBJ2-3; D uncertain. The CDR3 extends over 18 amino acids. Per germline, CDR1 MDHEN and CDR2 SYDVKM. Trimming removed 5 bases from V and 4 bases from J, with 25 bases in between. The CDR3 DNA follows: TGTGCCAGCAGTAGTCCCACGAGCCCGGGTCTTATCGCAGATACGCAGTATTTT. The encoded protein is CASSSPTSPGLIADTQYF.

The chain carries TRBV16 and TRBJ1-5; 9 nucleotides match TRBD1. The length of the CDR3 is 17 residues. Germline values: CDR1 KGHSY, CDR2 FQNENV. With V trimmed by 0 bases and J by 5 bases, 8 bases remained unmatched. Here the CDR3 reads CASSQSEVTGGYQPQHF. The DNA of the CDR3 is TGTGCCAGCAGCCAATCTGAGGTGACAGGGGGGTATCAGCCCCAGCATTTT.

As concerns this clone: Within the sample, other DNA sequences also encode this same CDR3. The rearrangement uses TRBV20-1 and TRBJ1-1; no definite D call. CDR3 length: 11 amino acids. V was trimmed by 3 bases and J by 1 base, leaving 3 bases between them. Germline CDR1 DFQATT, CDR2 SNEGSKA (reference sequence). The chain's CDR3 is CSARGNTEAFF. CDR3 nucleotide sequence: TGCAGTGCTAGGGGGAACACTGAAGCTTTCTTT.

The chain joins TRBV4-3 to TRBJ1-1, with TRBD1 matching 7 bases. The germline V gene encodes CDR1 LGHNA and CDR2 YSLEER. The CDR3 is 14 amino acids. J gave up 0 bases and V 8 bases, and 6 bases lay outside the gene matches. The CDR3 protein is CASGQDTVNTEAFF. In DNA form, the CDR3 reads TGCGCCAGCGGACAGGACACCGTGAACACTGAAGCTTTCTTT.

The DNA of the CDR3 is TGTGCCAGCAGCGTAGCTAGCGGAGCAGATACGCAGTATTTT. Translating gives CASSVASGADTQYF. The chain carries TRBV9 and TRBJ2-3; 7 positions match TRBD2. Per the germline V gene, CDR1 is SGDLS and CDR2 is YYNGEE. The J segment lost 4 bases and the V segment lost 0 bases, leaving 2 bases of the junction unmatched. The CDR3 has 14 residues.

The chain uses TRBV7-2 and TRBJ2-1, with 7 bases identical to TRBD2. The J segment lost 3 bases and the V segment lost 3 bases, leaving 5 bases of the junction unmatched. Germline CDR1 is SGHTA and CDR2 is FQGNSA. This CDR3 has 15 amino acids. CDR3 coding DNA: TGTGCCAGCAGCTTTGGGTGGGGGGGCTACAATGAGCAGTTCTTC. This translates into CASSFGWGGYNEQFF.

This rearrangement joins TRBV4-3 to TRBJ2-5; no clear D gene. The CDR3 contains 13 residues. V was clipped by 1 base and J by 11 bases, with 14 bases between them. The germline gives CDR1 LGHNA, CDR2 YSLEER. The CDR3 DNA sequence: TGCGCCAGCAGCCAAGGGCCGGCGCGTGGGCAGTACTTC. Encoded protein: CASSQGPARGQYF.

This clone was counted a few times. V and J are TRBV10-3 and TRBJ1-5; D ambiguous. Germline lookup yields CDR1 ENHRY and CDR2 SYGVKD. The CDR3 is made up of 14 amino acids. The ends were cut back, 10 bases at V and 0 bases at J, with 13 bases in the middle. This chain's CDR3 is CATYDTYSNQPQHF. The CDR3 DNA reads TGTGCCACCTACGACACGTATAGCAATCAGCCCCAGCATTTT.

The CDR3: CASSHSSPRGGETQYF. In nucleotides, the CDR3 is TGTGCCAGCAGCCACAGTTCCCCCCGGGGGGGGGAGACCCAGTACTTC. This chain links TRBV4-2 with TRBJ2-5; the match to TRBD2 covers 8 bases. The CDR3 contains 16 residues. V shed 3 bases, J shed 5 bases, and the junction held 11 bases outside the gene matches. Germline loops: CDR1 LGHNA, CDR2 YNFKEQ.

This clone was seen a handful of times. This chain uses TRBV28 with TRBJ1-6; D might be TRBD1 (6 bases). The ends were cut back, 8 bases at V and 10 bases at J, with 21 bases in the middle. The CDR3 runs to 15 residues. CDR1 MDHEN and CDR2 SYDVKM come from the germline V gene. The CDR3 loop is CASLISGGLSSPLHF. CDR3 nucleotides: TGTGCCAGCCTTATCTCGGGGGGCCTCAGCTCACCCCTCCACTTT.